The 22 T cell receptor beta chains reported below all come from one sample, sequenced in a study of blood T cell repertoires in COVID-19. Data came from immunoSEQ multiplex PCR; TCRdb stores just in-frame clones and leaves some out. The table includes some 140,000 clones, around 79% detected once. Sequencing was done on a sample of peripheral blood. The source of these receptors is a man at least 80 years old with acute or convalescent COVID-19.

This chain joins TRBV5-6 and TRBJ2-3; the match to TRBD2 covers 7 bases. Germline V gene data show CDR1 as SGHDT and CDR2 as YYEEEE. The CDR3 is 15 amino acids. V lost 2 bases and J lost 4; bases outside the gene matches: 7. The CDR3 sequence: CASSLAGIGPDTQYF. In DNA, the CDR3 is TGTGCCAGCAGCTTAGCGGGGATTGGTCCAGATACGCAGTATTTT. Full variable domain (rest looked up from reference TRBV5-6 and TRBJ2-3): DAGVTQSPTHLIKTRGQQVTLRCSPKSGHDTVSWYQQALGQGPQFIFQYYEEEERQRGNFPDRFSGHQFPNYSSELNVNALLLGDSALYLCASSLAGIGPDTQYFGPGTRLTVL.

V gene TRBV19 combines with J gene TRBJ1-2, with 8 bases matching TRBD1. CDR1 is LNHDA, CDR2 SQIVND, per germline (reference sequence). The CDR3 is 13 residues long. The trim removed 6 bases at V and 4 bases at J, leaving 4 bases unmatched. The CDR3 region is CASRTGGTYGYTF. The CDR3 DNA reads TGTGCCAGTAGAACAGGGGGGACCTATGGCTACACCTTC.

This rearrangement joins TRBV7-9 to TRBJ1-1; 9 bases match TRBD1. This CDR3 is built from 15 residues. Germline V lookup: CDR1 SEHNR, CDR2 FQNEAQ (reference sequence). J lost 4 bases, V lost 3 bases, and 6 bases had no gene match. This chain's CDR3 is CASSLTTGGGTEAFF. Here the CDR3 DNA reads TGTGCCAGCAGCTTGACAACAGGGGGCGGCACTGAAGCTTTCTTT.

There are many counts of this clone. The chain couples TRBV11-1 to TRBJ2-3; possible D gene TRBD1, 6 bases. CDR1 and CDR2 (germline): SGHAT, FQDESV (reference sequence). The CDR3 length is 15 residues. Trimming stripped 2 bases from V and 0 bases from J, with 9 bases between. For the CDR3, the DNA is TGTGCCAGCAGCTTAAAACAGGGAAGCACAGATACGCAGTATTTT. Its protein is CASSLKQGSTDTQYF.

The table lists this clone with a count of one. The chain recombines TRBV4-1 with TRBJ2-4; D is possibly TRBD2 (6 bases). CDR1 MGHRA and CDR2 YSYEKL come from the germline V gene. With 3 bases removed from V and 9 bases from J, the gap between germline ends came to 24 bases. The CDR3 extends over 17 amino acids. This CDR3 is CASSHLRPPAGVVIQYF. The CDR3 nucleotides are TGCGCCAGCAGCCACCTGAGACCCCCAGCGGGTGTTGTCATTCAGTACTTC.

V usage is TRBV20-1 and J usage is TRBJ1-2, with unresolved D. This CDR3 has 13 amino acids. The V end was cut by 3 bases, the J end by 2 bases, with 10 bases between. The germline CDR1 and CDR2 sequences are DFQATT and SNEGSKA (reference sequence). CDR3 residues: CSASLQSNYGYTF. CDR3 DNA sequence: TGCAGTGCTAGTCTCCAGTCAAACTATGGCTACACCTTC.

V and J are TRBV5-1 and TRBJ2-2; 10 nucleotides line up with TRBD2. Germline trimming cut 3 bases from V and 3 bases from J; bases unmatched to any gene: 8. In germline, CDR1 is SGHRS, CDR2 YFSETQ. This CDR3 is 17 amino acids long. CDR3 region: CASSSELTSGYTGELFF. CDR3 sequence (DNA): TGCGCCAGCAGCTCGGAGCTGACTAGCGGGTACACCGGGGAGCTGTTTTTT. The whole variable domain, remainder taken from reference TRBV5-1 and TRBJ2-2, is KAGVTQTPRYLIKTRGQQVTLSCSPISGHRSVSWYQQTPGQGLQFLFEYFSETQRNKGNFPGRFSGRQFSNSRSEMNVSTLELGDSALYLCASSSELTSGYTGELFFGEGSRLTVL.

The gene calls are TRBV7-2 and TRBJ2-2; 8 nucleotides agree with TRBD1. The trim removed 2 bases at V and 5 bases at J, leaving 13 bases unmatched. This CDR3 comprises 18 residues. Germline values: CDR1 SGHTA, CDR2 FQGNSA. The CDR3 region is CASSLIGWQGAGTGELFF. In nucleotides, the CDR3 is TGTGCCAGCAGCTTAATTGGGTGGCAGGGGGCTGGAACCGGGGAGCTGTTTTTT.

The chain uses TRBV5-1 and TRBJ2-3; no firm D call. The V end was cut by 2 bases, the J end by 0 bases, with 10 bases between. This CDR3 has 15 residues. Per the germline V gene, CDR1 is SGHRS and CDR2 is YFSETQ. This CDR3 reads CASSLLRPSTDTQYF. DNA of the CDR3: TGCGCCAGCAGCTTACTGAGGCCTAGCACAGATACGCAGTATTTT.

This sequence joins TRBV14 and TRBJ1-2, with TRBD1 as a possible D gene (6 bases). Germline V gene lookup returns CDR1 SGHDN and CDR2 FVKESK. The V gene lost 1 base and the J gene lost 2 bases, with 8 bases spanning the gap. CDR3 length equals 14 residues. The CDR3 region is CASSQVGQNYGYTF. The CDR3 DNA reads TGTGCCAGCAGCCAAGTAGGACAGAACTATGGCTACACCTTC.

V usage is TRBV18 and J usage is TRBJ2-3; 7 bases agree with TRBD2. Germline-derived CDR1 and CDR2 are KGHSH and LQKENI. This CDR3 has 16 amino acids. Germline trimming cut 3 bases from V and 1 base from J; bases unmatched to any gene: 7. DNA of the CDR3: TGTGCCAGCTCACCTACGGGGGGAGCCGGCACAGATACGCAGTATTTT. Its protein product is CASSPTGGAGTDTQYF.

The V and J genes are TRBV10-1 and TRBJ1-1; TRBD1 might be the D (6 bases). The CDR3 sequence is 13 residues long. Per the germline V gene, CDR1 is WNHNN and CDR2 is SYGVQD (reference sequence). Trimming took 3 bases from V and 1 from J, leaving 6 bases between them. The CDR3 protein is CASSEQGNTEAFF. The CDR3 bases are TGCGCCAGCAGTGAACAGGGGAACACTGAAGCTTTCTTT.

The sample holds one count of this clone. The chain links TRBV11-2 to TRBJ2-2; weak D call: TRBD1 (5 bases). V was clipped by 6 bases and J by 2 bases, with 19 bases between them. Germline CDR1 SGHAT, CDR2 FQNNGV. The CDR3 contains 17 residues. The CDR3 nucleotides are TGTGCCAGCAGGTTTTCAGTATGGGGCAAAAACACCGGGGAGCTGTTTTTT. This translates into CASRFSVWGKNTGELFF.

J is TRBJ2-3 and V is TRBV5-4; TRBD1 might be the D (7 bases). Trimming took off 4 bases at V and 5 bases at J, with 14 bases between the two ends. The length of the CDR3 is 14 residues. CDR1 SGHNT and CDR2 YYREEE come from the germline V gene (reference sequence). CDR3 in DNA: TGTGCCAGCAGCAATCGACAGGGACTAGATACGCAGTATTTT. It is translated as CASSNRQGLDTQYF.

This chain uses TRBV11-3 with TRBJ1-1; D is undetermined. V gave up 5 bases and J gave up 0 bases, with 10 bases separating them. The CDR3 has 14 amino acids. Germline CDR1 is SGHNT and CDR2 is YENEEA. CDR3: CASSRGQLNTEAFF. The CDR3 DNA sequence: TGTGCCAGCAGCCGGGGTCAGCTGAACACTGAAGCTTTCTTT.

In nucleotides, the CDR3 is TGTGCCAGCAGCGTAGACCAATACAGCTATGGCTACACCTTC. The encoded protein is CASSVDQYSYGYTF. The rearrangement joins TRBV9 to TRBJ1-2; D call uncertain. Germline assignment: CDR1 SGDLS and CDR2 YYNGEE. V lost 0 bases, J lost 4 bases, and 10 bases lay in between. The CDR3 is 14 amino acids. The full variable domain, completed using reference TRBV9 and TRBJ1-2, is DSGVTQTPKHLITATGQRVTLRCSPRSGDLSVYWYQQSLDQGLQFLIQYYNGEERAKGNILERFSAQQFPDLHSELNLSSLELGDSALYFCASSVDQYSYGYTFGSGTRLTVV.

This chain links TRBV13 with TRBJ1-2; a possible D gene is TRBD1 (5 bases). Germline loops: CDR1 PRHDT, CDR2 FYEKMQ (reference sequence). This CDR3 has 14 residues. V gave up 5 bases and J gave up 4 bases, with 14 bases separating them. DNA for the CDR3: TGTGCCAGCAGCCCCCAGGGTGTTCGCTATGGCTACACCTTC. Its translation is CASSPQGVRYGYTF. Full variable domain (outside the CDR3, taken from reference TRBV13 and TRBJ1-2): AAGVIQSPRHLIKEKRETATLKCYPIPRHDTVYWYQQGPGQDPQFLISFYEKMQSDKGSIPDRFSAQQFSDYHSELNMSSLELGDSALYFCASSPQGVRYGYTFGSGTRLTVV.

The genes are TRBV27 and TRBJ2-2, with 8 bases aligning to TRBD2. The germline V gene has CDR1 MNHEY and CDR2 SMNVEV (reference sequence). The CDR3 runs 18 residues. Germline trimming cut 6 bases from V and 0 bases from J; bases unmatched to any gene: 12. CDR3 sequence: CASSRTPMRGANTGELFF. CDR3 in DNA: TGTGCCAGCAGCCGAACCCCCATGCGGGGGGCGAACACCGGGGAGCTGTTTTTT.

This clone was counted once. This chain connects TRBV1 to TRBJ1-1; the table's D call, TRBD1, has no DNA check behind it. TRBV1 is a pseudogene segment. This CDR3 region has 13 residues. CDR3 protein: CTSNWTGDTEAFF. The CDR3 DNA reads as TGCACCAGCAATTGGACAGGGGACACTGAAGCTTTCTTT.

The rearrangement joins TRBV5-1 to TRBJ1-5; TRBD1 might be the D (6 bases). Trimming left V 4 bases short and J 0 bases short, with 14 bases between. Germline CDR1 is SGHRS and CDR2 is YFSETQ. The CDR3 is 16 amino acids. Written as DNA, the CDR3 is TGCGCCAGCAGCCCGGGGGCGGGGGGTAGCAATCAGCCCCAGCATTTT. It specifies CASSPGAGGSNQPQHF.

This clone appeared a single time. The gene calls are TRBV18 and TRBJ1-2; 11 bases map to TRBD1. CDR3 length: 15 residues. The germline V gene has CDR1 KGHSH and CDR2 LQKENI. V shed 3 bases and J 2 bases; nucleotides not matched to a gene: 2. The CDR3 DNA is TGTGCCAGCTCACCCCGGACAGGGGGCAACTATGGCTACACCTTC. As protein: CASSPRTGGNYGYTF.

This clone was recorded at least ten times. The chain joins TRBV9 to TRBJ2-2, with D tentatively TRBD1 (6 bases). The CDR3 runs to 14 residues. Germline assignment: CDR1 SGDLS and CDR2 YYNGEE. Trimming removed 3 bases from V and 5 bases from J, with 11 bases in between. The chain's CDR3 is CASSEQGSTGELFF. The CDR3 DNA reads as TGTGCCAGCAGCGAACAGGGATCGACCGGGGAGCTGTTTTTT.